A single sample gave rise to the 4 T cell receptor beta chains below, sequenced in a study of beta chain features in type 1 diabetes. Study conclusions and caveats: Type 1 diabetes patients had moderately but significantly shorter TCRB CDR3s in all four CD4+ subsets.

Antigens for these TCRs are unknown. Investigators reverse transcribed all isolated RNA, so they sequenced expressed TCRB transcripts. Only in-frame clones appear in the TCRdb table, and some are missing; sequencing was by immunoSEQ multiplex PCR. The table includes 150,000 to 200,000 clones, roughly 65% detected once. Material: naive CD4+ T cells from blood. The source is a man younger than 40 with type 1 diabetes.

This sequence joins TRBV27 and TRBJ1-4; D remains ambiguous. The V gene's germline CDR1 is MNHEY and CDR2 SMNVEV (reference sequence). With 4 bases removed from V and 2 bases from J, the gap between germline ends came to 11 bases. CDR3 length equals 15 residues. The CDR3 region is CASSSTPSTNEKLFF. CDR3 sequence (DNA): TGTGCCAGCAGTTCGACACCCTCTACTAATGAAAAACTGTTTTTT.

The chain couples TRBV4-1 to TRBJ1-6; no clear D gene. Trimming stripped 0 bases from V and 7 bases from J, with 13 bases between. The CDR3 has 16 residues. Per germline, CDR1 MGHRA and CDR2 YSYEKL. CDR3 in DNA: TGCGCCAGCAGCCAAGATGGATGGCAGTCCAATTCACCCCTCCACTTT. Its protein product is CASSQDGWQSNSPLHF.

V gene TRBV29-1 combines with J gene TRBJ1-2; D remains unclear. V lost 5 bases and J 7 bases, leaving 23 bases between the germline ends. The CDR3 consists of 15 residues. CDR1 and CDR2 from the germline V gene are SQVTM and ANQGSEA. The chain's CDR3 is CSVLPEGSLSSGYTF. The CDR3 DNA sequence: TGCAGCGTTCTACCGGAGGGCAGTCTCTCATCTGGCTACACCTTC.

The chain joins TRBV28 to TRBJ1-2; D might be TRBD1 (5 bases). Germline V gives CDR1 MDHEN, CDR2 SYDVKM. V was cut by 6 bases and J by 6 bases, with 14 bases left in between. This CDR3 comprises 13 residues. The CDR3 sequence is CASSTNMGHGYTF. CDR3 coding DNA: TGTGCCAGCAGCACAAACATGGGGCATGGCTACACCTTC.